This is a list of T cell receptor beta chains from one sample in a study of vaccination effects on CD4 cells after COVID-19. Produced via immunoSEQ multiplex PCR; TCRdb's table is partial and in-frame only. The table includes around 83,000 clones, approximately 81% detected once. Antigens of these TCRs are unknown. This material consisted of CD4+ T cells from PBMCs cultured with HCoV-229E spike peptides, taken before COVID-19 vaccination. The receptor source for this set is a human donor who received a COVID-19 vaccine. Each CDR3 is given with its conserved first and last residue. The order of the fields is D gene, V gene, clone size, J gene, CDR3 protein, CDR3 DNA. D genes are given only for firm matches. Rows give clone size only sometimes, using once, few, many, or a class for an expanded clone.

NA	TRBV7-2	NA	TRBJ2-4	CASSLDRVGTKNIQYF	TGTGCCAGCAGCTTAGACAGGGTAGGAACCAAAAACATTCAGTACTTC
NA	TRBV28	NA	TRBJ1-5	CASKVIWDNQPQHF	TGTGCCAGCAAGGTAATCTGGGACAATCAGCCCCAGCATTTT
TRBD1	TRBV6-1	NA	TRBJ1-1	CASSEADRGNTEAFF	TGTGCCAGCAGTGAAGCGGACAGGGGAAACACTGAAGCTTTCTTT
TRBD1	TRBV3-1/TRBV3-2	NA	TRBJ2-1	CASRPTGGGEQFF	TGTGCCAGCAGACCGACAGGGGGCGGTGAGCAGTTCTTC
NA	TRBV6-6	NA	TRBJ1-5	CASTDSNQPQHF	TGTGCCAGCACGGATAGCAATCAGCCCCAGCATTTT
NA	TRBV7-2	NA	TRBJ1-2	CASSLGLGAYYGYTF	TGTGCCAGCAGCTTAGGTCTGGGGGCTTACTATGGCTACACCTTC
NA	TRBV18	NA	TRBJ1-3	CASSPPNRGGNTIYF	TGTGCCAGCTCACCACCGAATAGAGGAGGAAACACCATATATTTT
NA	TRBV19	NA	TRBJ2-3	CASSIGGKIDTQYF	TGTGCCAGTAGTATAGGGGGGAAAATAGATACGCAGTATTTT
TRBD1	TRBV25-1	NA	TRBJ1-6	CASSDHRGSNSPLHF	TGTGCCAGCAGTGATCACAGGGGGTCTAATTCACCCCTCCACTTT
NA	TRBV6-5	NA	TRBJ2-6	CASSRVRGANVLTF	TGTGCCAGCAGCCGCGTTAGGGGGGCCAACGTCCTGACTTTC
NA	TRBV7-2	NA	TRBJ1-2	CASRLDTQLTYGYTF	TGTGCCAGCAGGTTGGACACCCAGCTTACCTATGGCTACACCTTC
NA	TRBV28	once	TRBJ1-2	CASTVANYGYTF	TGTGCCAGCACTGTAGCTAACTATGGCTACACCTTC
NA	TRBV11-3	once	TRBJ1-5	CASSLAHFRDISNQPQHF	TGTGCCAGCAGCTTAGCTCACTTTCGGGACATTAGCAATCAGCCCCAGCATTTT
NA	TRBV5-4	NA	TRBJ1-2	CASSSQGYGYTF	TGTGCCAGCAGCTCACAGGGATATGGCTACACCTTC
TRBD1	TRBV10-3	NA	TRBJ2-1	CAARQGGEGNEQFF	TGTGCCGCCAGACAGGGGGGCGAGGGCAATGAGCAGTTCTTC
NA	TRBV5-4	NA	TRBJ1-1	CASSRSSVRQVVEAFF	TGTGCCAGCAGCCGATCAAGCGTAAGACAGGTAGTAGAAGCTTTCTTT
NA	TRBV4-3	once	TRBJ2-1	CASSQDSSPGSSYNEQFF	TGCGCCAGCAGCCAAGATAGCTCGCCGGGAAGCTCCTACAATGAGCAGTTCTTC
NA	TRBV2	few	TRBJ1-1	CASSRDGPLVGTEAFF	TGTGCCAGCAGTCGGGACGGACCCCTGGTGGGCACTGAAGCTTTCTTT
TRBD2	TRBV5-1	NA	TRBJ2-2	CASRDATSGTGELFF	TGCGCCAGCAGAGACGCGACTAGCGGCACCGGGGAGCTGTTTTTT
TRBD1	TRBV10-3	NA	TRBJ1-2	CAISRQGAGYGYTF	TGTGCCATCAGCCGACAGGGGGCAGGCTATGGCTACACCTTC
NA	TRBV29-1	NA	TRBJ1-2	CSVSAYRRLNYGYTF	TGCAGCGTCTCTGCTTACAGGAGACTTAACTATGGCTACACCTTC
TRBD1	TRBV28	few	TRBJ1-2	CASSTTGRFRDGYTF	TGTGCCAGCAGTACGACAGGGAGGTTTCGGGACGGCTACACCTTC
TRBD1	TRBV7-8	NA	TRBJ2-3	CASSPGGTGGKGTQYF	TGTGCCAGCAGCCCAGGGGGGACAGGTGGAAAGGGTACGCAGTATTTT
TRBD1	TRBV2	NA	TRBJ2-2	CASSVDRVANTGELFF	TGTGCCAGCAGTGTGGACAGGGTCGCGAACACCGGGGAGCTGTTTTTT
NA	TRBV4-1	NA	TRBJ2-1	CASSQGRSGNEQFF	TGCGCCAGCAGCCAAGGGCGTTCAGGCAATGAGCAGTTCTTC
NA	TRBV7-3	NA	TRBJ2-5	CASSFQGTGETQYF	TGTGCCAGCAGCTTTCAGGGGACTGGGGAGACCCAGTACTTC
NA	TRBV5-1	NA	TRBJ1-4	CASSLMGANEKLFF	TGCGCCAGCAGCTTGATGGGGGCTAATGAAAAACTGTTTTTT
TRBD2	TRBV5-1	NA	TRBJ2-1	CASSPAGVFYNEQFF	TGCGCCAGCAGCCCAGCGGGGGTGTTTTACAATGAGCAGTTCTTC
NA	TRBV2	few	TRBJ2-1	CASSEQGRSSYNEQFF	TGTGCCAGCAGTGAGCAGGGCAGATCCTCCTACAATGAGCAGTTCTTC
TRBD1	TRBV3-1/TRBV3-2	NA	TRBJ2-5	CASSRQGVQETQYF	TGTGCCAGCAGTCGACAGGGGGTCCAAGAGACCCAGTACTTC
NA	TRBV29-1	NA	TRBJ1-5	CSVSPGHPNQPQHF	TGCAGCGTTTCGCCGGGACACCCCAATCAGCCCCAGCATTTT
TRBD1	TRBV5-5	NA	TRBJ1-2	CASSPRGGTGGFVGYTF	TGTGCCAGCAGCCCACGAGGGGGGACAGGGGGCTTCGTTGGCTACACCTTC
NA	TRBV10-2	NA	TRBJ2-1	CASTRAGEQFF	TGCGCCAGCACGCGTGCCGGCGAGCAGTTCTTC
NA	TRBV5-1	once	TRBJ1-2	CASTSGGSGGYTF	TGCGCCAGCACCTCGGGCGGTTCGGGGGGCTACACCTTC
NA	TRBV14	few	TRBJ1-2	CASSQIDDPAVGYTF	TGTGCCAGCAGCCAAATCGATGACCCAGCGGTCGGCTACACCTTC
NA	TRBV2	NA	TRBJ1-2	CASSGGGFGYTF	TGTGCCAGCAGCGGGGGGGGTTTCGGCTACACCTTC
TRBD2	TRBV7-2	NA	TRBJ2-1	CASSLTGTRVSNEQFF	TGTGCCAGCAGCTTAACCGGGACTAGGGTATCCAATGAGCAGTTCTTC
TRBD1	TRBV2	NA	TRBJ2-4	CANSGTGGGNIQYF	TGTGCCAATTCCGGGACAGGGGGGGGAAACATTCAGTACTTC
TRBD2	TRBV7-3	NA	TRBJ2-2	CASSRGLAGVTGELFF	TGTGCCAGCAGCAGAGGACTAGCGGGGGTTACCGGGGAGCTGTTTTTT
NA	TRBV5-1	NA	TRBJ1-6	CASSLPDRSSPLHF	TGCGCCAGCAGCTTGCCCGACAGATCATCACCCCTCCACTTT
NA	TRBV5-6	NA	TRBJ2-2	CASSLAGAGRPGELFF	TGTGCCAGCAGCTTGGCCGGAGCCGGTCGGCCCGGGGAGCTGTTTTTT
NA	TRBV4-1	NA	TRBJ1-5	CASSPRGDQPQHF	TGCGCCAGCAGCCCTAGGGGGGATCAGCCCCAGCATTTT
NA	TRBV5-1	NA	TRBJ2-3	CASSLELSTQYF	TGCGCCAGCAGCTTGGAGTTAAGCACGCAGTATTTT
NA	TRBV7-2	few	TRBJ1-1	CASSLQGLNTEAFF	TGTGCCAGCAGCTTACAGGGACTGAACACTGAAGCTTTCTTT
NA	TRBV27	NA	TRBJ1-2	CASRRHGANYGYTF	TGTGCCAGCAGGCGCCACGGCGCTAACTATGGCTACACCTTC
TRBD1	TRBV5-6	NA	TRBJ1-2	CASSLFWAPGQGFNYGYTF	TGTGCCAGCAGCTTGTTTTGGGCACCGGGACAGGGGTTTAACTATGGCTACACCTTC
NA	TRBV5-6	NA	TRBJ2-5	CASSLLGHLQETQYF	TGTGCCAGCAGCTTGTTGGGACACTTACAAGAGACCCAGTACTTC
NA	TRBV6-2/TRBV6-3	few	TRBJ1-5	CASSYGRNQPQHF	TGTGCCAGCAGTTACGGGCGCAATCAGCCCCAGCATTTT
NA	TRBV7-9	NA	TRBJ2-5	CASSQPTGGGETQYF	TGTGCCAGCAGCCAACCCACAGGGGGAGGGGAGACCCAGTACTTC
TRBD1	TRBV5-4	NA	TRBJ1-3	CASSRTGAAGNTIYF	TGTGCCAGCAGCCGGACAGGGGCGGCTGGAAACACCATATATTTT
TRBD1	TRBV7-3	NA	TRBJ2-5	CASSLLGQEETQYF	TGTGCCAGCAGCTTACTTGGACAGGAAGAGACCCAGTACTTC
NA	TRBV5-1	NA	TRBJ1-1	CASSLGTGIGAFF	TGCGCCAGCAGCTTGGGAACGGGGATTGGAGCTTTCTTT
TRBD2	TRBV7-7	once	TRBJ2-1	CASSHSGGAGEQFF	TGTGCCAGCAGCCATAGCGGGGGGGCGGGTGAGCAGTTCTTC
TRBD2	TRBV5-4	NA	TRBJ2-2	CASSLGRGGLTGELFF	TGTGCCAGCAGCTTGGGGCGGGGGGGCCTGACCGGGGAGCTGTTTTTT
NA	TRBV5-1	NA	TRBJ1-1	CASSPEPGNTEAFF	TGCGCCAGCAGCCCCGAACCGGGGAACACTGAAGCTTTCTTT
NA	TRBV5-1	few	TRBJ1-1	CASSLAGNTEAFF	TGCGCCAGCAGCTTGGCCGGGAACACTGAAGCTTTCTTT
TRBD2	TRBV11-2	NA	TRBJ2-3	CASSASLAGVGGTQYF	TGTGCCAGCAGCGCAAGCCTAGCGGGGGTCGGGGGTACGCAGTATTTT